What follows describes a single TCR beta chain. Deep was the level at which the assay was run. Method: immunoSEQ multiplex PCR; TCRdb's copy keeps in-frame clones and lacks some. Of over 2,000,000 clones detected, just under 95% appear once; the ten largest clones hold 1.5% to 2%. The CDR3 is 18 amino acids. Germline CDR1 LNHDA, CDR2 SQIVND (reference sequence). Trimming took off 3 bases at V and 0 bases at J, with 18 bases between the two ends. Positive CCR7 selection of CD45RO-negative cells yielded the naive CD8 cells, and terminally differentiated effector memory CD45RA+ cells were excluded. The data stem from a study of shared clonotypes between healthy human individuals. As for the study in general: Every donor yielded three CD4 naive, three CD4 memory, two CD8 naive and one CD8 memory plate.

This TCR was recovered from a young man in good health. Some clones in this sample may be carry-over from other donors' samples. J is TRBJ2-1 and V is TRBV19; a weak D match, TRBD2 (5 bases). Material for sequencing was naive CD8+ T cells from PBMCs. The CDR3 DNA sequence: TGTGCCAGTAGTATCAGCCTTGGGGAGTTTGGCTCCTACAATGAGCAGTTCTTC. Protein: CASSISLGEFGSYNEQFF.